This T cell receptor beta chain was recorded in a study of memory CD4+ T cells and cytomegalovirus serostatus. Study-wide background: Of the healthy Belgian adults, eight or nine were CMV seropositive and 20 to 30 seronegative.

Note on this clone: The antigen is undetermined.

Single viable CD3+CD4+CD8-CD45RO+ cells were sorted as the memory CD4+ T cells. This CDR3 region has 14 residues. Trimming left V 7 bases short and J 0 bases short, with 10 bases between. The germline CDR1 and CDR2 sequences are LNHDA and SQIVND (reference sequence). Sequenced by immunoSEQ multiplex PCR; TCRdb stores in-frame clones only, minus some. This table holds about 48,000 clones, roughly 78% found once. Study-wide results and caveats: Suggested: most of the CMV-linked TCR signature lies in CD4+ memory cells.

Sequenced sample: memory CD4+ T cells from blood. The V call is TRBV19, the J call TRBJ1-3, with a possible D match to TRBD1 (5 bases). The sequence was collected from an adult in good health and CMV-seronegative. CDR3 in DNA: TGTGCCAGTATGGTCAGGGCCTCTGGAAACACCATATATTTT. Translation: CASMVRASGNTIYF. The variable domain in full, completed from reference TRBV19 and TRBJ1-3, reads DGGITQSPKYLFRKEGQNVTLSCEQNLNHDAMYWYRQDPGQGLRLIYYSQIVNDFQKGDIAEGYSVSREKKESFPLTVTSAQKNPTAFYLCASMVRASGNTIYFGEGSWLTVV.